This passage covers 10 T cell receptor beta chains from one sample sequenced in a study of Graves' ophthalmopathy and Graves' hyperthyroidism. RNA transcripts were the template, and TCR beta CDR3 regions were amplified from them. An initial RT-PCR round employing HTBI primers preceded a second-round multiplex PCR. TCRdb called the multiplex PCR reads again in MiXCR, with one record for every CDR3 protein. This table holds hundreds of thousands of distinct CDR3 sequences, around 45% found once. Sequenced: peripheral blood. The receptors here all came from an adult man with Graves' ophthalmopathy.

This clonotype was picked up a small number of times. CDR3 residues: CASSENRASNQPQHF. The CDR3 region has the DNA TGTGCCAGCAGTGAAAATAGGGCGAGCAATCAGCCCCAGCATTTT. The gene calls are TRBV2 and TRBJ1-5, with D hard to call. Germline V CDR1 and CDR2: SNHLY, FYNNEI. V was clipped by 2 bases and J by 1 base, with 9 bases between them. The CDR3 runs to 15 residues.

CDR3 protein: CASSTSPGQHYEQYF. Written as DNA, the CDR3 is TGTGCCAGCAGCACATCTCCGGGACAGCACTACGAGCAGTACTTC. The chain recombines TRBV11-2 with TRBJ2-7; 7 nucleotides match TRBD1. Trimming removed 5 bases from V and 3 bases from J; junction bases left unmatched: 10. Looked up from germline, CDR1 is SGHAT and CDR2 is FQNNGV. This CDR3 is 15 amino acids long. Together with reference TRBV11-2 and TRBJ2-7, the CDR3 gives the full variable domain: EAGVAQSPRYKIIEKRQSVAFWCNPISGHATLYWYQQILGQGPKLLIQFQNNGVVDDSQLPKDRFSAERLKGVDSTLKIQPAKLEDSAVYLCASSTSPGQHYEQYFGPGTRLTVT.

There are a few counts of this clonotype. The chain uses TRBV6-5 and TRBJ1-5; the D is unclear. V was shortened by 5 bases and J by 0 bases, with 17 bases between the two germline ends. The CDR3 length is 17 residues. CDR1 is MNHEY, CDR2 SVGAGI, per germline. As DNA, the CDR3 is TGTGCCAGCAGTCAGACCCCCCCGACCGATAGCAATCAGCCCCAGCATTTT. It translates to CASSQTPPTDSNQPQHF.

In the case of this clonotype: Relative to the germline gene, one junction end is altered; a read error may explain this. This chain links TRBV5-1 with TRBJ2-7, with TRBD2 identical over 10 bases. This CDR3 is 15 amino acids long. Germline assignment: CDR1 SGHRS and CDR2 YFSETQ. The CDR3 sequence is CASSVTSGRSYEQYF. The CDR3 DNA reads TGTGCCAGCAGCGTGACTAGCGGGCGCTCCTACGAGCAGTACTTC.

The rearrangement uses TRBV7-9 and TRBJ2-7; possibly TRBD2 for D (5 bases). Germline V gene data show CDR1 as SEHNR and CDR2 as FQNEAQ (reference sequence). This CDR3 is built from 13 residues. The germline V and J ends were trimmed by 0 bases and 5 bases, with 8 bases remaining between them. In nucleotides, the CDR3 is TGTGCCAGCAGCTTAGCCGGGAAGAACGAGCAGTACTTC. Protein sequence: CASSLAGKNEQYF.

The genes are TRBV20-1 and TRBJ1-5; 11 bases map to TRBD1. V lost 6 bases to trimming and J lost 0 bases; unmatched junction nucleotides: 4. Germline CDR1 is DFQATT and CDR2 is SNEGSKA (reference sequence). The CDR3 extends over 15 amino acids. The CDR3 DNA follows: TGCAGTGCCCTAGGACAGGGGGCTAGCAATCAGCCCCAGCATTTT. Translation: CSALGQGASNQPQHF.

This clonotype has a count of ten or more. The V and J genes are TRBV7-9 and TRBJ2-5; D ambiguous. V was clipped by 8 bases and J by 4 bases, with 14 bases between them. CDR3 length: 13 residues. CDR1 is SEHNR, CDR2 FQNEAQ, per germline (reference sequence). The CDR3 coding sequence is TGTGCCAGCCTTGCGTCGGCGATAGAGACCCAGTACTTC. Amino acids: CASLASAIETQYF.

The chain employs TRBV9 and TRBJ2-7; the match to TRBD1 covers 8 bases. The length of the CDR3 is 14 residues. J gave up 6 bases and V 0 bases, and 5 bases lay outside the gene matches. Germline V lookup: CDR1 SGDLS, CDR2 YYNGEE. The chain's CDR3 is CASSVGPGGGEQYF. Here the CDR3 DNA reads TGTGCCAGCAGCGTAGGACCAGGGGGCGGCGAGCAGTACTTC.

This clonotype was detected many times. J is TRBJ2-7 and V is TRBV7-9; D gene ambiguous. This CDR3 region has 11 residues. Germline V gives CDR1 SEHNR, CDR2 FQNEAQ (reference sequence). Trimming took 1 base from V and 5 from J, leaving 3 bases between them. As DNA, the CDR3 is TGTGCCAGCAGCTTAGACAACGAGCAGTACTTC. This translates into CASSLDNEQYF.

This clonotype occurred a few times. The chain recombines TRBV5-6 with TRBJ1-1; maybe TRBD1 (6 bases). Looked up from germline, CDR1 is SGHDT and CDR2 is YYEEEE. The CDR3 has 17 residues. Trimming cost V 0 bases and J 1 base, with 16 bases left between them. The CDR3 loop reads CASSLAVQGGRNTEAFF. Here the CDR3 DNA reads TGTGCCAGCAGCTTGGCCGTACAGGGCGGACGGAACACTGAAGCTTTCTTT.